A single sample gave rise to the 21 T cell receptor beta chains below, sequenced in a study of blood T cell repertoires in COVID-19. Libraries were prepared by immunoSEQ multiplex PCR; TCRdb keeps only in-frame clonotypes and omits some of them. Here the sample spans 35,000 to 50,000 clones, approximately 85% being singletons. The sample comprised peripheral blood. These receptor sequences come from a human donor in a cohort sampled during active COVID-19.

This clone was counted a single time. The gene calls are TRBV19 and TRBJ1-1, with TRBD1 identical over 7 bases. This CDR3 comprises 15 residues. Losses at the gene ends were 6 bases for V and 3 bases for J; bases not matched to a gene: 10. Germline V lookup: CDR1 LNHDA, CDR2 SQIVND (reference sequence). DNA of the CDR3: TGTGCCAGTAGGCGCGGTTGGCAGGGGGACACTGAAGCTTTCTTT. This gives the protein CASRRGWQGDTEAFF.

This chain links TRBV5-1 with TRBJ2-5; TRBD1 matches at 7 bases. The CDR3 is made up of 15 amino acids. J was trimmed by 0 bases and V by 1 base; bases with no gene match: 3. Germline V gene data show CDR1 as SGHRS and CDR2 as YFSETQ. The chain's CDR3 is CASSLTGQDQETQYF. CDR3 sequence (DNA): TGCGCCAGCAGCTTGACAGGACAGGACCAAGAGACCCAGTACTTC.

J is TRBJ1-4 and V is TRBV7-3, with no clear D. CDR3 length: 14 amino acids. The germline V gene encodes CDR1 SGHTA and CDR2 FQGTGA. V dropped 2 bases and J dropped 7 bases, with 11 bases sitting between them. CDR3 amino acids: CASSLGGPSEKLFF. The DNA of the CDR3 is TGTGCCAGCAGCTTAGGCGGTCCCAGTGAAAAACTGTTTTTT. Using reference TRBV7-3 and TRBJ1-4 for the parts outside the CDR3, the full variable domain is GAGVSQTPSNKVTEKGKYVELRCDPISGHTALYWYRQSLGQGPEFLIYFQGTGAADDSGLPNDRFFAVRPEGSVSTLKIQRTERGDSAVYLCASSLGGPSEKLFFGSGTQLSVL.

This CDR3 reads CASSLEVDAGDTEAFF. In nucleotides, the CDR3 is TGTGCCAGCAGCTTGGAAGTCGACGCGGGGGACACTGAAGCTTTCTTT. The chain has TRBV5-4 and TRBJ1-1; D is perhaps TRBD1 (5 bases). The V gene's germline CDR1 is SGHNT and CDR2 YYREEE (reference sequence). Trimming removed 0 bases at V and 3 bases at J, with 15 bases between. The CDR3 is 16 residues long.

The J gene is TRBJ2-3, the V gene TRBV5-1, with D hard to call. V lost 0 bases and J 2 bases, leaving 10 bases between the germline ends. The CDR3 is 15 residues long. Germline V CDR1 and CDR2: SGHRS, YFSETQ. CDR3 amino acids: CASSLGARNTDTQYF. The CDR3 DNA reads as TGCGCCAGCAGCTTGGGGGCAAGGAACACAGATACGCAGTATTTT.

The rearrangement links TRBV10-2 to TRBJ2-3, with D possibly being TRBD1 (6 bases). This CDR3 contains 15 residues. V lost 3 bases and J 0 bases, leaving 10 bases between the germline ends. CDR1 and CDR2 from the germline V gene are WSHSY and SAAADI. The CDR3: CASSETRGSTDTQYF. CDR3 nucleotide sequence: TGCGCCAGCAGTGAAACGAGGGGGAGCACAGATACGCAGTATTTT.

This clone was observed a handful of times. The chain couples TRBV7-8 to TRBJ2-1, with no clear D. This CDR3 comprises 11 residues. Trimming shortened V by 7 bases and J by 9 bases, and 10 bases separated the two germline ends. Germline V gene sequence: CDR1 SGHVS, CDR2 FQNEAQ. The CDR3: CASNDHSEQFF. DNA of the CDR3: TGTGCCAGCAACGACCACAGTGAGCAGTTCTTC.

This clone was detected once. The chain uses TRBV6-1 and TRBJ1-2; D unclear. There are 15 residues in the CDR3. The germline V gene encodes CDR1 MNHNS and CDR2 SASEGT. The ends were cut back, 3 bases at V and 2 bases at J, with 13 bases in the middle. This CDR3 reads CASSDALRGNYGYTF. CDR3 DNA sequence: TGTGCCAGCAGTGATGCCCTGCGCGGCAACTATGGCTACACCTTC.

The chain carries TRBV4-1 and TRBJ2-2, with no clear D. CDR3 length equals 16 residues. The V end lost 1 base, the J end lost 3 bases, and 12 bases lay between the germline ends. Germline CDR1 MGHRA, CDR2 YSYEKL. CDR3 in DNA: TGCGCCAGCAGCCAAGGTCCAGGATCCTACACCGGGGAGCTGTTTTTT. Translation: CASSQGPGSYTGELFF.

The chain uses TRBV4-3 and TRBJ1-4; D not resolved. V was cut by 0 bases and J by 5 bases, with 10 bases left in between. The CDR3 sequence is 15 residues long. The germline gives CDR1 LGHNA, CDR2 YSLEER. CDR3 in DNA: TGCGCCAGCAGCCAAGATCCGCGGGGAAATGAAAAACTGTTTTTT. It codes for CASSQDPRGNEKLFF.

The chain combines TRBV27 with TRBJ2-4; 8 bases line up with TRBD1. The CDR3 totals 16 residues. V lost 2 bases and J lost 0; bases outside the gene matches: 3. The V gene's germline CDR1 is MNHEY and CDR2 SMNVEV (reference sequence). CDR3 DNA: TGTGCCAGCAGTTTACGGACAGGGCTAGCCAAAAACATTCAGTACTTC. Translated: CASSLRTGLAKNIQYF.

This chain links TRBV6-1 with TRBJ2-3; TRBD2 aligns across 13 bases. The CDR3 sequence is 17 residues long. The V gene's germline CDR1 is MNHNS and CDR2 SASEGT. V dropped 2 bases and J dropped 5; count of bases not matched to a gene: 7. The DNA for the CDR3 is TGTGCCAGCAGTGAACTACTAGCGGGGGGGCCACAAGATACGCAGTATTTT. Its translation is CASSELLAGGPQDTQYF.

V and J are TRBV12-3 or TRBV12-4 and TRBJ2-5; no reliable D call. The CDR3 totals 13 residues. Trimming pared 8 bases from V and 5 bases from J, leaving 15 bases between. The CDR3 is CASQVLARETQYF. The CDR3 DNA follows: TGTGCCAGCCAGGTTTTGGCTCGGGAGACCCAGTACTTC.

This chain links TRBV15 with TRBJ1-1; D might be TRBD1 (6 bases). Trimming stripped 4 bases from V and 5 bases from J, with 14 bases between. Germline values: CDR1 LNHNV, CDR2 YYDKDF (reference sequence). This CDR3 spans 14 amino acids. CDR3 DNA sequence: TGTGCCACCAGCATTCGGGGGGGCAGAACTGAAGCTTTCTTT. This encodes CATSIRGGRTEAFF.

The gene calls are TRBV5-1 and TRBJ2-2; no reliable D call. V lost 4 bases to trimming and J lost 0 bases, with 10 bases between them. The CDR3 runs 15 residues. CDR1 is SGHRS and CDR2 is YFSETQ in the germline V gene. The CDR3 is CASSLGNTNTGELFF. CDR3 DNA: TGCGCCAGCAGCCTGGGAAACACGAACACCGGGGAGCTGTTTTTT.

The V gene is TRBV7-3, the J gene TRBJ2-5, with 9 positions matching TRBD1. The germline CDR1 and CDR2 sequences are SGHTA and FQGTGA. With V trimmed by 5 bases and J by 1 base, 8 bases remained unmatched. The CDR3 runs 16 residues. For the CDR3, the DNA is TGTGCCAGCAGCCCCACAGGGGGCGCCGGCCAAGAGACCCAGTACTTC. Protein product: CASSPTGGAGQETQYF.

The V gene is TRBV24-1, the J gene TRBJ2-3; 10 positions match TRBD2. CDR1 is KGHDR, CDR2 SFDVKD, per germline. V gave up 7 bases and J gave up 2 bases; unmatched junction bases: 5. CDR3 length: 15 amino acids. Here the CDR3 reads CATSPSGGLTDTQYF. CDR3 nucleotide sequence: TGTGCCACCAGCCCTAGCGGGGGCCTCACAGATACGCAGTATTTT.

This clone appeared a few times. The chain combines TRBV30 with TRBJ1-2, with D perhaps TRBD1 (6 bases). Trimming took 1 base from V and 6 from J, leaving 12 bases between them. The germline gives CDR1 GTSNPN, CDR2 SVGIG (reference sequence). This CDR3 has 13 residues. The CDR3 DNA sequence: TGTGCCTGGAGTGCCCAGGGGCCCAATGGCTACACCTTC. It encodes CAWSAQGPNGYTF. Combining the CDR3 with reference TRBV30 and TRBJ1-2 gives the whole variable domain SQTIHQWPATLVQPVGSPLSLECTVEGTSNPNLYWYRQAAGRGLQLLFYSVGIGQISSEVPQNLSASRPQDRQFILSSKKLLLSDSGFYLCAWSAQGPNGYTFGSGTRLTVV.

V is TRBV6-5 and J is TRBJ1-2; the D gene is possibly TRBD1 (5 bases). The V gene lost 5 bases and the J gene lost 4 bases, with 17 bases spanning the gap. In germline, CDR1 is MNHEY, CDR2 SVGAGI. The CDR3 is 15 residues long. The chain's CDR3 is CASSPVQGVGYGYTF. The DNA for the CDR3 is TGTGCCAGCAGTCCTGTTCAGGGTGTGGGCTATGGCTACACCTTC.

This chain uses TRBV2 with TRBJ1-4, with a tentative D call TRBD1 (6 bases). V gave up 5 bases and J gave up 2 bases, with 12 bases separating them. CDR1 is SNHLY, CDR2 FYNNEI, per germline. This CDR3 is 15 amino acids long. CDR3 in DNA: TGTGCCAGCAGTTTCCGACAGGCGACTAATGAAAAACTGTTTTTT. Translating gives CASSFRQATNEKLFF. The full variable domain, completed using reference TRBV2 and TRBJ1-4, is EPEVTQTPSHQVTQMGQEVILRCVPISNHLYFYWYRQILGQKVEFLVSFYNNEISEKSEIFDDQFSVERPDGSNFTLKIRSTKLEDSAMYFCASSFRQATNEKLFFGSGTQLSVL.

V is TRBV11-2 and J is TRBJ2-3; no clear D. The germline CDR1 and CDR2 sequences are SGHAT and FQNNGV. The germline V and J ends were trimmed by 2 bases and 4 bases, with 7 bases remaining between them. The CDR3 length is 13 residues. Here the CDR3 reads CASSLYQADTQYF. The CDR3 coding sequence is TGTGCCAGCAGCTTATATCAGGCAGATACGCAGTATTTT. Based on the CDR3 plus reference TRBV11-2 and TRBJ2-3, the full variable domain is EAGVAQSPRYKIIEKRQSVAFWCNPISGHATLYWYQQILGQGPKLLIQFQNNGVVDDSQLPKDRFSAERLKGVDSTLKIQPAKLEDSAVYLCASSLYQADTQYFGPGTRLTVL.